Listed below are T cell receptor beta chains from one sample, sequenced in a study of blood T cell repertoires in COVID-19. TCRdb's table, derived via immunoSEQ multiplex PCR, lists solely in-frame clones and lacks some. The sample includes more than 50,000 clones, over 75% of them seen just once. Input material: peripheral blood. The receptor source for this set is a human donor in a cohort sampled during active COVID-19. Both conserved end residues are part of each CDR3. The order of the fields is CDR3 length, J gene, clone size, D gene, V gene, CDR3 protein, CDR3 DNA. The D gene is left open where the match is weak. A row's size may be missing; if present it is once, few, many or a size class.

len: 14
j_gene: TRBJ2-7
abundance: -
d_gene: TRBD1
v_gene: TRBV27
CDR3aa: CASSDRGYTYEQYF
CDR3nt: TGTGCCAGCAGCGACAGGGGCTATACCTACGAGCAGTACTTC

len: 11
j_gene: TRBJ1-1
abundance: -
d_gene: -
v_gene: TRBV7-9
CDR3aa: CATGWRGAAFF
CDR3nt: TGTGCCACCGGCTGGAGGGGCGCAGCTTTCTTT

len: 14
j_gene: TRBJ2-2
abundance: -
d_gene: -
v_gene: TRBV2
CDR3aa: CASSVVRGTGELFF
CDR3nt: TGTGCCAGCAGTGTGGTCAGGGGCACCGGGGAGCTGTTTTTT

len: 15
j_gene: TRBJ1-2
abundance: -
d_gene: -
v_gene: TRBV6-5
CDR3aa: CASRAGTSANYGYTF
CDR3nt: TGTGCCAGCAGAGCCGGGACATCGGCTAACTATGGCTACACCTTC

len: 17
j_gene: TRBJ2-7
abundance: -
d_gene: TRBD1
v_gene: TRBV15
CDR3aa: CATSDHPAGTGTYEQYF
CDR3nt: TGTGCCACCAGCGACCACCCCGCCGGGACAGGGACCTACGAGCAGTACTTC

len: 16
j_gene: TRBJ2-3
abundance: -
d_gene: TRBD2
v_gene: TRBV24-1
CDR3aa: CATSAGSGAETDTQYF
CDR3nt: TGTGCCACCAGTGCGGGTAGCGGGGCGGAGACAGATACGCAGTATTTT

len: 14
j_gene: TRBJ1-2
abundance: -
d_gene: TRBD1
v_gene: TRBV27
CDR3aa: CASSGTGVFYGYTF
CDR3nt: TGTGCCAGCAGTGGGACAGGGGTCTTCTATGGCTACACCTTC

len: 12
j_gene: TRBJ1-1
abundance: -
d_gene: -
v_gene: TRBV30
CDR3aa: CAWGGSAGSAFF
CDR3nt: TGTGCCTGGGGGGGGTCGGCGGGATCAGCTTTCTTT

len: 14
j_gene: TRBJ1-5
abundance: -
d_gene: TRBD1
v_gene: TRBV5-6
CDR3aa: CASSFGTGHQPQHF
CDR3nt: TGTGCCAGCAGCTTTGGGACAGGGCATCAGCCCCAGCATTTT

len: 15
j_gene: TRBJ2-7
abundance: -
d_gene: TRBD2
v_gene: TRBV28
CDR3aa: CASLGLAEHNYEQYF
CDR3nt: TGTGCCAGCTTGGGGCTAGCGGAGCACAACTACGAGCAGTACTTC

len: 15
j_gene: TRBJ2-7
abundance: -
d_gene: TRBD2
v_gene: TRBV11-2
CDR3aa: CASSLVGSGVNEQYF
CDR3nt: TGTGCCAGCAGCTTAGTTGGTAGCGGGGTTAACGAGCAGTACTTC

len: 16
j_gene: TRBJ2-7
abundance: -
d_gene: -
v_gene: TRBV7-2
CDR3aa: CASSLDTGVEIVEQYF
CDR3nt: TGTGCCAGCAGCTTGGATACGGGGGTCGAGATTGTCGAGCAGTACTTC

len: 16
j_gene: TRBJ2-7
abundance: -
d_gene: -
v_gene: TRBV5-1
CDR3aa: CASTLTGLLSSYEQYF
CDR3nt: TGCGCCAGCACCCTCACAGGGCTATTAAGCTCCTACGAGCAGTACTTC

len: 12
j_gene: TRBJ1-2
abundance: -
d_gene: -
v_gene: TRBV6-5
CDR3aa: CASSSFHYGYTF
CDR3nt: TGTGCCAGCAGTTCCTTTCACTATGGCTACACCTTC

len: 15
j_gene: TRBJ2-1
abundance: -
d_gene: -
v_gene: TRBV19
CDR3aa: CASSQQVSSYNEQFF
CDR3nt: TGTGCCAGTAGTCAACAGGTCTCGTCCTACAATGAGCAGTTCTTC

len: 15
j_gene: TRBJ2-5
abundance: -
d_gene: TRBD2
v_gene: TRBV29-1
CDR3aa: CSVSGRLPGGETQYF
CDR3nt: TGCAGCGTTAGCGGGAGACTACCCGGGGGGGAGACCCAGTACTTC

len: 14
j_gene: TRBJ2-1
abundance: -
d_gene: -
v_gene: TRBV5-8
CDR3aa: CASSLEGASNEQFF
CDR3nt: TGTGCCAGCAGCTTGGAGGGAGCCTCGAATGAGCAGTTCTTC

len: 11
j_gene: TRBJ1-1
abundance: few
d_gene: -
v_gene: TRBV18
CDR3aa: CASSPSQEAFF
CDR3nt: TGTGCCAGCTCACCCTCACAAGAAGCTTTCTTT

len: 19
j_gene: TRBJ2-3
abundance: -
d_gene: TRBD2
v_gene: TRBV9
CDR3aa: CASTPGGLAGGSSTDTQYF
CDR3nt: TGTGCCAGCACCCCGGGGGGGCTAGCGGGGGGATCTAGCACAGATACGCAGTATTTT

len: 14
j_gene: TRBJ1-2
abundance: -
d_gene: TRBD1
v_gene: TRBV11-2
CDR3aa: CASSPQGVTYGYTF
CDR3nt: TGTGCCAGCAGTCCACAGGGGGTGACTTATGGCTACACCTTC

len: 20
j_gene: TRBJ2-2
abundance: -
d_gene: TRBD2
v_gene: TRBV3-1/TRBV3-2
CDR3aa: CASSLHKEASGRVKTGELFF
CDR3nt: TGTGCCAGCAGCCTTCACAAGGAGGCTAGCGGGAGAGTAAAAACCGGGGAGCTGTTTTTT

len: 12
j_gene: TRBJ1-1
abundance: -
d_gene: -
v_gene: TRBV9
CDR3aa: CASSVAQGEPFF
CDR3nt: TGTGCCAGCAGCGTAGCGCAGGGTGAACCTTTCTTT

len: 16
j_gene: TRBJ2-3
abundance: -
d_gene: TRBD2
v_gene: TRBV27
CDR3aa: CASSLSSGGLGDTQYF
CDR3nt: TGTGCCAGCAGTTTATCGAGCGGGGGACTTGGAGATACGCAGTATTTT

len: 17
j_gene: TRBJ2-7
abundance: -
d_gene: -
v_gene: TRBV11-2
CDR3aa: CASSSPERGGPPWEQYF
CDR3nt: TGTGCCAGCAGCTCTCCCGAGAGGGGGGGCCCCCCCTGGGAGCAGTACTTC

len: 15
j_gene: TRBJ2-3
abundance: -
d_gene: TRBD2
v_gene: TRBV6-4
CDR3aa: CASSDSTSGGDTQYF
CDR3nt: TGTGCCAGCAGTGACTCGACTAGCGGGGGAGATACGCAGTATTTT

len: 16
j_gene: TRBJ2-6
abundance: few
d_gene: TRBD1
v_gene: TRBV11-2
CDR3aa: CASSPRQGSGANVLTF
CDR3nt: TGTGCCAGCAGCCCGCGACAGGGCTCTGGGGCCAACGTCCTGACTTTC

len: 13
j_gene: TRBJ2-3
abundance: -
d_gene: -
v_gene: TRBV5-4
CDR3aa: CASSFRTPDTQYF
CDR3nt: TGTGCCAGCAGCTTCCGGACTCCAGATACGCAGTATTTT

len: 20
j_gene: TRBJ2-7
abundance: -
d_gene: TRBD1
v_gene: TRBV29-1
CDR3aa: CSVENPLGQGLTGTFYEQYF
CDR3nt: TGCAGCGTTGAAAACCCCCTTGGACAGGGGCTGACCGGCACCTTCTACGAGCAGTACTTC

len: 11
j_gene: TRBJ2-7
abundance: -
d_gene: -
v_gene: TRBV7-9
CDR3aa: CASSFAYEQYF
CDR3nt: TGTGCCAGCAGCTTCGCCTACGAGCAGTACTTC

len: 15
j_gene: TRBJ2-2
abundance: -
d_gene: -
v_gene: TRBV6-5
CDR3aa: CASSPGLRRTGELFF
CDR3nt: TGTGCCAGCAGTCCAGGCCTTCGTCGGACCGGGGAGCTGTTTTTT

len: 15
j_gene: TRBJ2-7
abundance: few
d_gene: TRBD1
v_gene: TRBV7-9
CDR3aa: CASSDGTGWTYEQYF
CDR3nt: TGTGCCAGCAGCGACGGGACAGGGTGGACCTACGAGCAGTACTTC

len: 16
j_gene: TRBJ2-7
abundance: -
d_gene: -
v_gene: TRBV6-4
CDR3aa: CASSDAPQAKDYEQYF
CDR3nt: TGTGCCAGCAGTGACGCCCCCCAGGCTAAAGACTACGAGCAGTACTTC

len: 15
j_gene: TRBJ2-7
abundance: -
d_gene: TRBD1
v_gene: TRBV10-1
CDR3aa: CASSETTGTAYEQYF
CDR3nt: TGCGCCAGCAGTGAAACGACAGGGACGGCCTACGAGCAGTACTTC

len: 14
j_gene: TRBJ1-2
abundance: -
d_gene: TRBD1
v_gene: TRBV18
CDR3aa: CASSPRGLVDGYTF
CDR3nt: TGTGCCAGCTCACCGAGGGGGCTTGTAGATGGCTACACCTTC

len: 17
j_gene: TRBJ1-2
abundance: -
d_gene: -
v_gene: TRBV20-1
CDR3aa: CSASESRGSTSNYGYTF
CDR3nt: TGCAGTGCTAGTGAGAGCAGAGGGTCTACTTCTAACTATGGCTACACCTTC

len: 15
j_gene: TRBJ1-1
abundance: -
d_gene: TRBD1
v_gene: TRBV9
CDR3aa: CASSSTDRVGTEAFF
CDR3nt: TGTGCCAGCAGCTCAACTGACAGGGTAGGAACTGAAGCTTTCTTT

len: 14
j_gene: TRBJ2-7
abundance: -
d_gene: -
v_gene: TRBV4-3
CDR3aa: CASSQDRGYYEQYF
CDR3nt: TGCGCCAGCAGCCAAGACAGGGGTTACTACGAGCAGTACTTC

len: 15
j_gene: TRBJ2-1
abundance: -
d_gene: -
v_gene: TRBV10-3
CDR3aa: CAISEPGPATNEQFF
CDR3nt: TGTGCCATCAGTGAGCCTGGGCCAGCAACCAATGAGCAGTTCTTC

len: 13
j_gene: TRBJ1-1
abundance: -
d_gene: TRBD1
v_gene: TRBV5-5
CDR3aa: CASSSTGDTEAFF
CDR3nt: TGTGCCAGCAGCTCGACAGGGGACACTGAAGCTTTCTTT

len: 11
j_gene: TRBJ2-7
abundance: -
d_gene: -
v_gene: TRBV25-1
CDR3aa: CASRRQDEQYF
CDR3nt: TGTGCCAGCCGTAGGCAGGACGAGCAGTACTTC

len: 11
j_gene: TRBJ1-2
abundance: -
d_gene: -
v_gene: TRBV2
CDR3aa: CASIMNYGYTF
CDR3nt: TGTGCCAGCATTATGAACTATGGCTACACCTTC

len: 13
j_gene: TRBJ1-1
abundance: -
d_gene: -
v_gene: TRBV11-2
CDR3aa: CASSFMGGGEAFF
CDR3nt: TGTGCCAGCAGCTTTATGGGGGGGGGTGAAGCTTTCTTT

len: 14
j_gene: TRBJ2-7
abundance: -
d_gene: TRBD1
v_gene: TRBV13
CDR3aa: CASSEDRRGYEQYF
CDR3nt: TGTGCCAGCAGCGAGGACAGGAGAGGCTACGAGCAGTACTTC

len: 12
j_gene: TRBJ1-1
abundance: -
d_gene: -
v_gene: TRBV7-9
CDR3aa: CASSLEAGVAFF
CDR3nt: TGTGCCAGCAGCTTAGAAGCAGGGGTCGCTTTCTTT

len: 14
j_gene: TRBJ2-3
abundance: -
d_gene: -
v_gene: TRBV13
CDR3aa: CASGMRGSTDTQYF
CDR3nt: TGTGCCAGCGGGATGAGGGGGAGCACAGATACGCAGTATTTT

len: 14
j_gene: TRBJ2-7
abundance: -
d_gene: TRBD2
v_gene: TRBV10-3
CDR3aa: CAIRPGGGGGEQYF
CDR3nt: TGTGCCATCAGACCTGGCGGGGGGGGCGGCGAGCAGTACTTC

len: 15
j_gene: TRBJ2-7
abundance: -
d_gene: TRBD2
v_gene: TRBV13
CDR3aa: CASSFEREGAYEQYF
CDR3nt: TGTGCCAGCAGCTTTGAGCGGGAGGGGGCCTACGAGCAGTACTTC

len: 14
j_gene: TRBJ2-5
abundance: -
d_gene: -
v_gene: TRBV9
CDR3aa: CASSATPGIQTQYF
CDR3nt: TGTGCCAGCAGCGCGACACCAGGGATTCAGACCCAGTACTTC

len: 12
j_gene: TRBJ1-1
abundance: -
d_gene: TRBD1
v_gene: TRBV3-1/TRBV3-2
CDR3aa: CASSLRDSEAFF
CDR3nt: TGTGCCAGCAGCCTACGGGACAGTGAAGCTTTCTTT

len: 15
j_gene: TRBJ2-7
abundance: -
d_gene: TRBD2
v_gene: TRBV19
CDR3aa: CAVLAWTSGGGEQYF
CDR3nt: TGTGCCGTCCTAGCCTGGACTAGCGGAGGGGGCGAGCAGTACTTC

len: 15
j_gene: TRBJ1-2
abundance: once
d_gene: TRBD1
v_gene: TRBV5-6
CDR3aa: CASSRPGQENYGYTF
CDR3nt: TGTGCCAGCAGCCGACCGGGACAGGAGAACTATGGCTACACCTTC

len: 14
j_gene: TRBJ2-7
abundance: -
d_gene: TRBD1
v_gene: TRBV2
CDR3aa: CASSPDRGLYEQYF
CDR3nt: TGTGCCAGCAGTCCGGACAGGGGACTCTACGAGCAGTACTTC

len: 15
j_gene: TRBJ2-6
abundance: -
d_gene: TRBD2
v_gene: TRBV6-5
CDR3aa: CASRQGGSGANVLTF
CDR3nt: TGTGCCAGCAGGCAGGGAGGGTCTGGGGCCAACGTCCTGACTTTC